Below are 20 T cell receptor beta chains sequenced from a single sample in a study of blood T cell repertoires in COVID-19. The data were produced by immunoSEQ multiplex PCR, yet TCRdb's version contains in-frame clones alone and is incomplete. The profile shows about 98,000 clones, more than 70% of them singletons. Input material: peripheral blood. The origin of the receptors is a man between 65 and 80 years old with acute or convalescent COVID-19.

This clone showed up just a few times. The rearrangement uses TRBV29-1 and TRBJ1-2; D may be TRBD1 (5 bases). V was clipped by 7 bases and J by 8 bases, with 17 bases between them. The CDR3 loop spans 12 amino acids. Germline CDR1 is SQVTM and CDR2 is ANQGSEA. CDR3 residues: CSAWTGREGYTF. CDR3 DNA: TGCAGCGCCTGGACCGGCAGGGAAGGCTACACCTTC. Filled out from reference TRBV29-1 and TRBJ1-2, the complete variable domain reads SAVISQKPSRDICQRGTSLTIQCQVDSQVTMMFWYRQQPGQSLTLIATANQGSEATYESGFVIDKFPISRPNLTFSTLTVSNMSPEDSSIYLCSAWTGREGYTFGSGTRLTVV.

The rearrangement joins TRBV7-9 to TRBJ1-5; 8 bases align to TRBD1. The CDR3 sequence is 13 residues long. Per germline, CDR1 SEHNR and CDR2 FQNEAQ (reference sequence). The V and J ends lost 5 bases and 5 bases, in that order; junction bases with no gene match: 2. The CDR3: CASSVQGDQPQHF. The DNA for the CDR3 is TGTGCCAGCAGCGTACAGGGGGATCAGCCCCAGCATTTT.

This clone was detected only once. The chain has TRBV6-5 and TRBJ1-1; D unclear. Germline assignment: CDR1 MNHEY and CDR2 SVGAGI. V was clipped by 2 bases and J by 1 base, with 8 bases between them. This CDR3 has 14 residues. The CDR3 DNA sequence: TGTGCCAGCAGTTACACTAGGGAGAACACTGAAGCTTTCTTT. Amino acids: CASSYTRENTEAFF.

A few counts support this clone. The chain carries TRBV9 and TRBJ2-5, with TRBD1 identical over 8 bases. V lost 1 base and J lost 5; bases outside the gene matches: 4. The CDR3 is 14 residues long. CDR1 is SGDLS and CDR2 is YYNGEE in the germline V gene. CDR3 sequence: CASSVSGQDETQYF. The CDR3, as DNA: TGTGCCAGCAGCGTATCGGGACAGGATGAGACCCAGTACTTC.

In its sample, this clone was seen once. The chain couples TRBV5-4 to TRBJ2-7, with D perhaps TRBD1 (5 bases). V was cut by 4 bases and J by 2 bases, with 19 bases left in between. Per germline, CDR1 SGHNT and CDR2 YYREEE (reference sequence). This CDR3 comprises 16 residues. CDR3 DNA sequence: TGTGCCAGCAGCCCGAGACCAGGGAAGAAGACCTACGAGCAGTACTTC. It translates to CASSPRPGKKTYEQYF. The whole variable domain, remainder taken from reference TRBV5-4 and TRBJ2-7, is ETGVTQSPTHLIKTRGQQVTLRCSSQSGHNTVSWYQQALGQGPQFIFQYYREEENGRGNFPPRFSGLQFPNYSSELNVNALELDDSALYLCASSPRPGKKTYEQYFGPGTRLTVT.

There are a few counts of this clone. The V and J genes are TRBV7-8 and TRBJ1-4; 9 positions agree with TRBD1. The junction had 12 bases not matched to a gene; V was cut back by 5 bases and J by 8 bases. Germline assignment: CDR1 SGHVS and CDR2 FQNEAQ. The CDR3 extends over 16 amino acids. As DNA, the CDR3 is TGTGCCAGCAGCCTCGTGGGGACAGGGCTTAGGGAAAAACTGTTTTTT. This sequence encodes CASSLVGTGLREKLFF.

V usage is TRBV5-1 and J usage is TRBJ2-5, with 7 bases aligning to TRBD2. With 5 bases clipped from V and 4 bases from J, the junction kept 8 bases outside the gene matches. Germline V gives CDR1 SGHRS, CDR2 YFSETQ. CDR3 length equals 14 residues. The CDR3 sequence is CASRREPEVETQYF. The CDR3 region has the DNA TGCGCCAGCAGGCGGGAGCCGGAAGTAGAGACCCAGTACTTC.

The chain uses TRBV4-1 and TRBJ2-3; 9 positions match TRBD1. Germline assignment: CDR1 MGHRA and CDR2 YSYEKL. This CDR3 is 15 amino acids long. V trimming: 3 bases; J trimming: 6 bases; junction bases outside the gene matches: 7. Written as DNA, the CDR3 is TGCGCCAGCAGCCAGGGACAGGGATCTTGGGATACGCAGTATTTT. This translates into CASSQGQGSWDTQYF.

The chain has TRBV5-4 and TRBJ2-1; TRBD1 might be the D (5 bases). The germline V gene encodes CDR1 SGHNT and CDR2 YYREEE (reference sequence). With 0 bases removed from V and 0 bases from J, the gap between germline ends came to 10 bases. The CDR3 loop spans 16 amino acids. For the CDR3, the DNA is TGTGCCAGCAGCTTGGGACAGCCAAGCTCCTACAATGAGCAGTTCTTC. The encoded protein is CASSLGQPSSYNEQFF. The full variable domain, its missing parts supplied by reference TRBV5-4 and TRBJ2-1, is ETGVTQSPTHLIKTRGQQVTLRCSSQSGHNTVSWYQQALGQGPQFIFQYYREEENGRGNFPPRFSGLQFPNYSSELNVNALELDDSALYLCASSLGQPSSYNEQFFGPGTRLTVL.

V usage is TRBV2 and J usage is TRBJ2-3; 8 bases fit TRBD1. The V gene's germline CDR1 is SNHLY and CDR2 FYNNEI. The CDR3 contains 15 residues. The J segment lost 2 bases and the V segment lost 10 bases, leaving 11 bases of the junction unmatched. This CDR3 is CATSRNRGTTDTQYF. The CDR3 DNA sequence: TGTGCCACGTCGAGGAACAGGGGGACCACAGATACGCAGTATTTT.

This clone was seen a few times. The gene calls are TRBV28 and TRBJ1-1; 8 bases line up with TRBD1. J lost 7 bases, V lost 5 bases, and 9 bases had no gene match. The CDR3 consists of 14 residues. In germline, CDR1 is MDHEN, CDR2 SYDVKM. The CDR3 nucleotides read TGTGCCAGCAGTCCCCGGACAGGGCCCTTTGAAGCTTTCTTT. Translating it yields CASSPRTGPFEAFF.

The chain has TRBV18 and TRBJ1-3, with D uncertain. V lost 3 bases to trimming and J lost 0 bases, with 12 bases between them. Germline lookup yields CDR1 KGHSH and CDR2 LQKENI. The CDR3 runs 16 residues. The CDR3 coding sequence is TGTGCCAGCTCACCCGTACCGAGAAACTCTGGAAACACCATATATTTT. Protein: CASSPVPRNSGNTIYF.

J is TRBJ1-2 and V is TRBV7-2, with a tentative D call TRBD1 (5 bases). The CDR3 contains 13 residues. Germline V gene data show CDR1 as SGHTA and CDR2 as FQGNSA. With 5 bases removed from V and 8 bases from J, the gap between germline ends came to 15 bases. The CDR3 DNA sequence: TGTGCCAGCAGCCCGAGTCGGGGGGAAGGCTACACCTTC. Its translation: CASSPSRGEGYTF.

The CDR3 sequence is CSVGGWGQGAIGETQYF. DNA of the CDR3: TGCAGCGTTGGGGGCTGGGGTCAGGGGGCGATTGGAGAGACCCAGTACTTC. The rearrangement joins TRBV29-1 to TRBJ2-5, with TRBD1 matching 8 bases. The CDR3 spans 17 residues. The germline gives CDR1 SQVTM, CDR2 ANQGSEA. The junction had 17 bases not matched to a gene; V was cut back by 4 bases and J by 4 bases.

This clone was recorded only once. This chain links TRBV4-1 with TRBJ2-7, with D possibly matching TRBD1 (5 bases). Trimming took off 0 bases at V and 10 bases at J, with 10 bases between the two ends. The CDR3 runs 12 residues. Per germline, CDR1 MGHRA and CDR2 YSYEKL. CDR3 in amino acids: CASSQESGSQYF. The CDR3 DNA is TGCGCCAGCAGCCAAGAATCAGGGTCCCAGTACTTC.

Concerning this clone: The junction does not match germline at one end; this may be a read error. The V gene is TRBV11-3, the J gene TRBJ2-2; D not certain. CDR3 length equals 13 residues. Germline V gene lookup returns CDR1 SGHNT and CDR2 YENEEA. As DNA, the CDR3 is TGTGCCAGCAGCTTAGGAAACAGCGGGGAGCTGTTTTTT. Its translation is CASSLGNSGELFF.

This clone appeared once. The rearrangement uses TRBV5-1 and TRBJ2-1; 7 bases agree with TRBD1. From germline, CDR1 is SGHRS and CDR2 YFSETQ. The CDR3 has 15 amino acids. Trimming at V came to 4 bases and at J to 5 bases, leaving 9 bases not matched to a gene. The CDR3 is CASSPRQGLNNEQFF. The DNA for the CDR3 is TGCGCCAGCAGCCCCCGACAGGGTCTAAACAATGAGCAGTTCTTC. The full variable domain, completed using reference TRBV5-1 and TRBJ2-1, is KAGVTQTPRYLIKTRGQQVTLSCSPISGHRSVSWYQQTPGQGLQFLFEYFSETQRNKGNFPGRFSGRQFSNSRSEMNVSTLELGDSALYLCASSPRQGLNNEQFFGPGTRLTVL.

The chain uses TRBV2 and TRBJ1-1; TRBD1 agrees at 7 bases. J lost 4 bases, V lost 6 bases, and 8 bases had no gene match. The CDR3 is made up of 14 amino acids. The germline CDR1 and CDR2 sequences are SNHLY and FYNNEI. The chain's CDR3 is CASSLGNRGTEAFF. In nucleotides, the CDR3 is TGTGCCAGCAGCCTGGGGAACAGGGGCACTGAAGCTTTCTTT.

The chain joins TRBV27 to TRBJ2-7; D may be TRBD2 (6 bases). The CDR3 spans 13 residues. Trimming shortened V by 2 bases and J by 2 bases, and 7 bases separated the two germline ends. In germline, CDR1 is MNHEY, CDR2 SMNVEV (reference sequence). CDR3 in DNA: TGTGCCAGCAGTTTAGGAGGGCCCTACGAGCAGTACTTC. Protein sequence: CASSLGGPYEQYF.

This chain joins TRBV19 and TRBJ1-2; D unclear. From germline, CDR1 is LNHDA and CDR2 SQIVND (reference sequence). Between the trimmed V and J ends, which lost 3 bases and 4 bases, there was a span of 12 bases. There are 14 residues in the CDR3. Here the CDR3 reads CASSIVLESYGYTF. The CDR3 DNA is TGTGCCAGTAGTATTGTCCTCGAGAGCTATGGCTACACCTTC.